A single sample gave rise to the 8 T cell receptor beta chains below, sequenced in a study of molecular identifiers for immune sequencing clone quantification. TCRdb called the PCR reads again in MiXCR, with one record for every CDR3 protein. The sample has under 800,000 distinct CDR3 sequences, around 25% seen once. The sample taken for sequencing was naive CD8+ T cells from blood, with Jurkat cell RNA spiked in. Subset noted: FACS-sorted CD8+CD4-CCR7+CD45RA+ naive T cells. The source of these receptors is a human donor in good health. Some libraries in this study had Jurkat cell RNA spiked in.

The chain recombines TRBV27 with TRBJ2-2; D remains ambiguous. V was cut by 7 bases and J by 1 base, with 7 bases left in between. Germline V gene data show CDR1 as MNHEY and CDR2 as SMNVEV (reference sequence). The CDR3 has 13 residues. CDR3 sequence: CASIGQNTGELFF. For the CDR3, the DNA is TGTGCCAGCATTGGGCAGAACACCGGGGAGCTGTTTTTT.

This clonotype has a count of ten or more. The chain is built from TRBV28 and TRBJ2-4; D is uncertain. CDR3 size: 14 residues. The ends were cut back, 7 bases at V and 0 bases at J, with 10 bases in the middle. The V gene's germline CDR1 is MDHEN and CDR2 SYDVKM. The CDR3 sequence: CASMQILAKNIQYF. In DNA, the CDR3 is TGTGCCAGCATGCAGATACTAGCCAAAAACATTCAGTACTTC. Full variable domain (rest looked up from reference TRBV28 and TRBJ2-4): DVKVTQSSRYLVKRTGEKVFLECVQDMDHENMFWYRQDPGLGLRLIYFSYDVKMKEKGDIPEGYSVSREKKERFSLILESASTNQTSMYLCASMQILAKNIQYFGAGTRLSVL.

The chain recombines TRBV3-1 with TRBJ1-4, with TRBD1 matching over 7 bases. The CDR3 consists of 17 residues. The V gene end was trimmed by 0 bases and the J gene end by 7 bases; junction bases not matched to a gene: 11. CDR1 and CDR2 from the germline V gene are LGHDT and YNNKEL (reference sequence). CDR3: CASSQDLFEGGGEKLFF. The CDR3 bases are TGTGCCAGCAGCCAAGATCTTTTCGAAGGGGGCGGTGAAAAACTGTTTTTT.

About this clonotype: This may arise from a read error, as a much more abundant clone is one base away. The chain combines TRBV7-2 with TRBJ2-7; 7 bases are a match to TRBD2. The CDR3 has 15 amino acids. Germline V gene lookup returns CDR1 SGHTA and CDR2 FQGNSA. The V gene end was trimmed by 3 bases and the J gene end by 4 bases; junction bases not matched to a gene: 9. CDR3 coding DNA: TGTGCCAGCAGCTTGAGTCTAGGGAGGGTTTACGAGCAGTACTTC. Translating gives CASSLSLGRVYEQYF.

This clonotype has ten or more counts. CDR3 sequence: CASSMTGNVETQYF. The CDR3 DNA sequence: TGTGCCAGCAGCATGACAGGGAATGTGGAGACCCAGTACTTC. This chain uses TRBV6-5 with TRBJ2-5; 7 bases fit TRBD1. This CDR3 is 14 amino acids long. Trimming removed 6 bases from V and 5 bases from J; junction bases left unmatched: 9. Germline loops: CDR1 MNHEY, CDR2 SVGAGI.

In this sample, this clonotype turned up a few times. The chain combines TRBV20-1 with TRBJ2-5, with D perhaps matching TRBD1 or TRBD2 (5 bases each). V gave up 4 bases and J gave up 1 base, with 13 bases separating them. Germline CDR1 DFQATT, CDR2 SNEGSKA (reference sequence). The CDR3 covers 14 residues. CDR3 protein: CSATWDGTQETQYF. In DNA, the CDR3 is TGCAGTGCTACGTGGGACGGCACCCAAGAGACCCAGTACTTC.

The chain has TRBV2 and TRBJ1-1; D is unclear. This CDR3 spans 12 amino acids. Trimming cost V 2 bases and J 4 bases, with 5 bases left between them. Germline lookup yields CDR1 SNHLY and CDR2 FYNNEI. The chain's CDR3 is CASSEWRTEAFF. CDR3 bases: TGTGCCAGCAGTGAATGGCGCACTGAAGCTTTCTTT.

For this clonotype: A much more abundant neighbour one base away suggests this may be a read error. The chain is built from TRBV4-1 and TRBJ2-1; D remains unclear. Germline V CDR1 and CDR2: MGHRA, YSYEKL. The CDR3 is made up of 13 amino acids. Trimming took off 4 bases at V and 8 bases at J, with 12 bases between the two ends. The CDR3 coding sequence is TGCGCCAGCAGCCGCTGGGGTTCAGATGAGCAGTTCTTC. This sequence encodes CASSRWGSDEQFF.